These 3 T cell receptor beta chains share one sample of origin, sequenced in a study of T cells in Graves' hyperthyroidism and ophthalmopathy (dated by TCRdb to between 2019 and 2020). Receptor amplification or capture employed multiplex PCR. This sample was sequenced with an Illumina HiSeq 2000. Amplification of TCR beta CDR3 regions was carried out from RNA transcripts. For the first round of RT-PCR on the TCR CDR3, the HTBI primer set was used together with the Qiagen OneStep RT-PCR kit. TCRdb reprocessed the public reads (quality trimming at Q25 with fastp, clone calling with MiXCR) and kept in-frame beta chains. Rows with a matching CDR3 protein are joined into one entry that keeps the most common DNA and genes. This sample comprises roughly 650,000 distinct CDR3 sequences, roughly 16% of them detected only once. The leading ten clones occupy under 3.5% of the sample. The sequencing input was blood. These receptors were obtained from a woman in her 40s with Graves' ophthalmopathy.

This clonotype has more than one count but fewer than ten. The gene calls are TRBV6-1 and TRBJ2-1; 12 bases match TRBD2. The length of the CDR3 is 17 residues. V shed 4 bases and J 6 bases; nucleotides not matched to a gene: 10. CDR1 and CDR2 from the germline V gene are MNHNS and SASEGT. CDR3: CASSGPRLAGDPNEQFF. The CDR3 region has the DNA TGTGCCAGCAGTGGCCCGAGACTAGCGGGAGACCCCAATGAGCAGTTCTTC.

The chain links TRBV2 to TRBJ1-4; D not resolved. Trimming cost V 6 bases and J 2 bases, with 7 bases left between them. This CDR3 spans 13 amino acids. Germline CDR1 SNHLY, CDR2 FYNNEI. The CDR3 protein is CASRSQTNEKLFF. In DNA, the CDR3 is TGTGCCAGCAGATCACAGACTAATGAAAAACTGTTTTTT.

This chain uses TRBV5-1 with TRBJ2-5, with a weak D call TRBD1 (5 bases). Germline assignment: CDR1 SGHRS and CDR2 YFSETQ. This CDR3 is 14 amino acids long. V lost 3 bases and J 4 bases, leaving 13 bases between the germline ends. CDR3 sequence: CASSSREYRETQYF. The CDR3 DNA reads as TGCGCCAGCAGCTCCAGGGAATACAGAGAGACCCAGTACTTC. Together with reference TRBV5-1 and TRBJ2-5, the CDR3 gives the full variable domain: KAGVTQTPRYLIKTRGQQVTLSCSPISGHRSVSWYQQTPGQGLQFLFEYFSETQRNKGNFPGRFSGRQFSNSRSEMNVSTLELGDSALYLCASSSREYRETQYFGPGTRLLVL.